The rows below give T cell receptor beta chains drawn from one sample of a study of OX40 agonist ivuxolimab in advanced cancers. Profiled with immunoSEQ multiplex PCR; TCRdb holds only in-frame clones, not every one. The sample has about 80,000 clones; 70% to 90% are singletons. Specimen: CD4+ or CD8+ T cells sorted from blood, collected in a trial of the OX40 agonist ivuxolimab. These receptors all come from an adult with an advanced solid tumor such as melanoma, head and neck, liver or kidney cancer. The CDR3 runs from the conserved cysteine through the conserved F or W. Each record gives: CDR3 protein, CDR3 DNA, J gene, D gene, V gene, CDR3 length, clone size. A D gene is named only where the DNA matches it firmly. Some rows mark clone size as missing; the rest say once, few, many or name a class of expanded clone.

CASSLWGEGEKLFF TGTGCCAGCAGCCTCTGGGGGGAAGGCGAAAAACTGTTTTTT TRBJ1-4 - TRBV28 14 -
CASSATPGGQRGEQFF TGTGCCAGCAGCGCCACACCGGGGGGCCAAAGGGGTGAGCAGTTCTTC TRBJ2-1 - TRBV7-3 16 -
CASSPRWAAQETQYF TGTGCCAGCAGCCCCCGTTGGGCGGCCCAAGAGACCCAGTACTTC TRBJ2-5 - TRBV7-2 15 few
CASSMERNYGYTF TGTGCCAGTAGTATGGAACGGAACTATGGCTACACCTTC TRBJ1-2 - TRBV19 13 -
CASSSSNLARFGRNIQYF TGTGCCAGCAGCTCCTCGAATTTAGCGAGATTTGGTCGGAACATTCAGTACTTC TRBJ2-4 - TRBV11-2 18 -
CASSSLAGGIFNEQFF TGTGCCAGCAGCTCCTTGGCGGGGGGGATTTTCAATGAGCAGTTCTTC TRBJ2-1 TRBD2 TRBV7-9 16 -
CASSQDWTREQYF TGCGCCAGCAGCCAAGATTGGACTAGAGAGCAGTACTTC TRBJ2-7 TRBD2 TRBV4-1 13 -
CASRRQRNNEQFF TGTGCCAGCAGAAGACAGAGAAACAATGAGCAGTTCTTC TRBJ2-1 - TRBV6-5 13 -
CASLRGGADTQYF TGTGCCAGCTTACGGGGCGGCGCAGATACGCAGTATTTT TRBJ2-3 - TRBV6-1 13 -
CASSRRPFPIEKLFF TGTGCCAGCAGTCGCCGACCCTTCCCGATCGAAAAACTGTTTTTT TRBJ1-4 - TRBV27 15 -
CASSSWTSGRKIGELFF TGTGCCAGCAGCTCTTGGACTAGCGGGCGTAAGATCGGGGAGCTGTTTTTT TRBJ2-2 TRBD2 TRBV28 17 -
CASSSRMGSSYEQYF TGTGCCAGCAGCTCGAGGATGGGGAGCTCCTACGAGCAGTACTTC TRBJ2-7 - TRBV7-8 15 -
CAFLARLNEQFF TGTGCCTTCCTAGCCAGACTCAATGAGCAGTTCTTC TRBJ2-1 - TRBV28 12 -
CASSPPVAGYNEQFF TGTGCCAGCTCACCCCCGGTGGCGGGCTACAATGAGCAGTTCTTC TRBJ2-1 - TRBV18 15 once